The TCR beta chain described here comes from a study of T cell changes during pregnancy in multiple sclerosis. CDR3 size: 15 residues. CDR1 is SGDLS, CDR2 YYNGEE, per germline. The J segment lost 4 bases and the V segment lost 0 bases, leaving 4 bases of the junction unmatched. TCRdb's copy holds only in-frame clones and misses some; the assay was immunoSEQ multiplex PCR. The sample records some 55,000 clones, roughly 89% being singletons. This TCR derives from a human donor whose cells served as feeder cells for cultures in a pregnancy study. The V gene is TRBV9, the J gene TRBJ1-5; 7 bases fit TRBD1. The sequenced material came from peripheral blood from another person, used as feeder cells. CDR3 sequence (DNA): TGTGCCAGCAGCGTAGGGGCAGGGGGGAATCAGCCCCAGCATTTT. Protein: CASSVGAGGNQPQHF.